The clone carrying this T cell receptor (beta chain) has just one count. V lost 3 bases and J 7 bases, leaving 17 bases between the germline ends. The CDR3 is 14 amino acids. The V gene's germline CDR1 is SGDLS and CDR2 YYNGEE. This sample was taken from a study of technical replicates of blood from a handful of donors. Clones were sequenced by immunoSEQ multiplex PCR, and TCRdb holds only the in-frame ones, with some missing. The data contain approximately 81,000 clones, 95% of them seen just once; the ten biggest clones take up about 0.37%. The sequenced sample was T cells isolated from PBMCs. This TCR was recovered from a human donor in good health. V and J are TRBV9 and TRBJ2-7, with D possibly being TRBD2 (5 bases). The CDR3 DNA reads as TGTGCCAGCAGCGCCGCTGGGCGGGTGTGGGAGCAGTACTTC. It specifies CASSAAGRVWEQYF.